A single sample gave rise to the 32 T cell receptor beta chains below, sequenced in a study of cytomegalovirus exposure and HLA in healthy donors. The PCR had 60 Vbeta and 13 Jbeta primers. Sequencing was performed with immunoSEQ multiplex PCR; in TCRdb, only in-frame clones are kept and a portion is missing. This table has roughly 140,000 clones, over 60% appearing once. Sequenced material: PBMCs. Receptors were obtained from a male donor in good health and CMV-seronegative.

The chain combines TRBV11-3 with TRBJ2-1; D is perhaps TRBD2 (6 bases). The CDR3 runs to 13 residues. Germline values: CDR1 SGHNT, CDR2 YENEEA. Between the trimmed V and J ends, which lost 5 bases and 8 bases, there was a span of 13 bases. The CDR3 protein is CASSPKVADEQFF. The CDR3 nucleotides read TGTGCCAGCAGCCCTAAGGTAGCGGATGAGCAGTTCTTC.

This chain connects TRBV7-2 to TRBJ2-7, with TRBD1 identical over 7 bases. The V segment lost 1 base and the J segment 8 bases; nucleotides outside the gene matches: 11. The CDR3 length is 15 residues. Germline CDR1 and CDR2: SGHTA and FQGNSA. Written as DNA, the CDR3 is TGTGCCAGCAGCTTAGTTGTAGGACAGGTCTTCCAGCAGTACTTC. Its translation is CASSLVVGQVFQQYF.

This clone was found a few times. The CDR3 sequence: CASSPYRNQPQHF. The CDR3 region has the DNA TGTGCCAGCAGCCCCTACAGGAATCAGCCCCAGCATTTT. V usage is TRBV7-9 and J usage is TRBJ1-5; D may be TRBD1 (5 bases). The V gene's germline CDR1 is SEHNR and CDR2 FQNEAQ (reference sequence). Trimming stripped 5 bases from V and 4 bases from J, with 9 bases between. The CDR3 is 13 amino acids.

The rearrangement links TRBV7-6 to TRBJ2-1, with 11 bases that match TRBD2. The CDR3 length is 15 residues. V dropped 4 bases and J dropped 10; count of bases not matched to a gene: 9. Germline V gives CDR1 SGHVS, CDR2 FNYEAQ. The CDR3 DNA sequence: TGTGCCAGCAGCTCGATTTCCGGGACTAGCGGAGAGCAGTTCTTC. Its translation is CASSSISGTSGEQFF.

The V and J genes are TRBV5-6 and TRBJ1-6, with D possibly being TRBD1 (6 bases). Germline V CDR1 and CDR2: SGHDT, YYEEEE. The CDR3 runs 16 residues. The V and J ends lost 0 bases and 7 bases respectively, with 14 bases between them. The CDR3 bases are TGTGCCAGCAGCTTGGGGGGGCTAACTTGGAATTCACCCCTCCACTTT. It translates to CASSLGGLTWNSPLHF.

Details on this clone: Mismatch with germline at one junction end may stem from a read error. The chain has TRBV7-9 and TRBJ1-1; 7 positions agree with TRBD1. This CDR3 contains 15 residues. CDR1 is SEHNR and CDR2 is FQNEAQ in the germline V gene (reference sequence). The CDR3 DNA reads TGTTCCAGCAGCCGGACAGGCGGTATGAACACTGAAGCTTTCTTT. Encoded protein: CSSSRTGGMNTEAFF.

This clone was counted a single time. V is TRBV5-6 and J is TRBJ2-7, with D possibly matching TRBD1 (5 bases). The CDR3 contains 15 residues. From germline, CDR1 is SGHDT and CDR2 YYEEEE. V was clipped by 3 bases and J by 1 base, with 14 bases between them. The CDR3 region is CASSSLGQPSYEQYF. The DNA of the CDR3 is TGTGCCAGCAGCTCCCTGGGGCAGCCATCCTACGAGCAGTACTTC.

A remark on this clone: The junction differs from germline at one of its ends, possibly a read error. CDR3 nucleotide sequence: TGTTCCAGCAGCCAAAGCCGGGACAGGAGCTCCTACGAGCAGTACTTC. Amino acid sequence: CSSSQSRDRSSYEQYF. V usage is TRBV7-9 and J usage is TRBJ2-7; the match to TRBD1 covers 8 bases. The CDR3 loop spans 16 amino acids. Germline-derived CDR1 and CDR2 are SEHNR and FQNEAQ (reference sequence).

The gene calls are TRBV30 and TRBJ2-3, with D perhaps matching TRBD2 (6 bases). This CDR3 contains 12 residues. Germline-derived CDR1 and CDR2 are GTSNPN and SVGIG (reference sequence). V lost 0 bases to trimming and J lost 9 bases, with 10 bases between them. The chain's CDR3 is CAWSVAGPTQYF. The CDR3, as DNA: TGTGCCTGGAGTGTGGCGGGACCCACGCAGTATTTT.

The chain links TRBV4-2 to TRBJ2-4; TRBD2 agrees at 14 bases. CDR1 is LGHNA and CDR2 is YNFKEQ in the germline V gene. This CDR3 is 16 amino acids long. J lost 12 bases, V lost 0 bases, and 7 bases had no gene match. CDR3 loop: CASSQEGTSGSPAQYF. The CDR3 nucleotides are TGTGCCAGCAGCCAAGAAGGGACTAGCGGGAGTCCCGCTCAGTACTTC.

J is TRBJ2-2 and V is TRBV30; the match to TRBD1 covers 8 bases. The CDR3 covers 15 residues. Trimming cost V 3 bases and J 4 bases; bases outside gene matches: 7. Germline V CDR1 and CDR2: GTSNPN, SVGIG (reference sequence). CDR3 bases: TGTGCCTGGAGATGGACAGGGTACGGCACCGGGGAGCTGTTTTTT. Residues: CAWRWTGYGTGELFF.

V is TRBV29-1 and J is TRBJ1-1; TRBD1 is a possible D gene (6 bases). Looked up from germline, CDR1 is SQVTM and CDR2 is ANQGSEA. Trimming took 7 bases from V and 5 from J, leaving 14 bases between them. The CDR3 length is 12 residues. CDR3 amino acids: CSGRTGRTEAFF. The DNA for the CDR3 is TGCAGCGGACGAACAGGGCGAACTGAAGCTTTCTTT.

The CDR3 DNA is TGTGCCAGCAGTTACTTAACCGGGACAGGGGATTATGGCTACACCTTC. The encoded protein is CASSYLTGTGDYGYTF. The gene calls are TRBV6-5 and TRBJ1-2; 10 positions match TRBD1. Looked up from germline, CDR1 is MNHEY and CDR2 is SVGAGI. V trimming: 1 base; J trimming: 5 bases; junction bases outside the gene matches: 7. This CDR3 has 16 amino acids.

Concerning this clone itself: The junction shows a germline mismatch at one end, possibly a read error. This chain connects TRBV5-1 to TRBJ1-2; perhaps TRBD1 as D (6 bases). This CDR3 has 15 amino acids. Germline loops: CDR1 SGHRS, CDR2 YFSETQ. DNA for the CDR3: TGCGCCAGCAGCTTTGGGAGGGGGGATTCGTATGACTACACCTTC. The encoded protein is CASSFGRGDSYDYTF.

V gene TRBV6-5 combines with J gene TRBJ2-7; TRBD1 might be the D (5 bases). Trimming cost V 6 bases and J 3 bases, with 15 bases left between them. The CDR3 length is 14 residues. Germline lookup yields CDR1 MNHEY and CDR2 SVGAGI. The CDR3 DNA sequence: TGTGCCAGCAGCCTCGACAGCCGTGACTACGAGCAGTACTTC. Its translation is CASSLDSRDYEQYF.

The gene calls are TRBV6-1 and TRBJ1-1; D is unresolved. In germline, CDR1 is MNHNS, CDR2 SASEGT. The V end lost 4 bases, the J end lost 5 bases, and 14 bases lay between the germline ends. The CDR3 length is 14 residues. This chain's CDR3 is CASSGSTGGTEAFF. As DNA, the CDR3 is TGTGCCAGCAGTGGGAGTACGGGTGGGACTGAAGCTTTCTTT.

This chain uses TRBV7-3 with TRBJ2-1; TRBD2 agrees at 11 bases. Trimming removed 2 bases from V and 7 bases from J; junction bases left unmatched: 4. CDR1 and CDR2 (germline): SGHTA, FQGTGA. CDR3 length: 15 residues. CDR3 in DNA: TGTGCCAGCAGCTTAGTAGCGGGGGGGCCAAATGAGCAGTTCTTC. Translated, it gives CASSLVAGGPNEQFF.

The J gene is TRBJ1-1, the V gene TRBV5-4; 7 positions agree with TRBD1. V lost 4 bases, J lost 7 bases, and 7 bases stayed unmatched. The germline V gene has CDR1 SGHNT and CDR2 YYREEE (reference sequence). The length of the CDR3 is 13 residues. DNA of the CDR3: TGTGCCAGCAGCATGGACAGGCGGGGTGAAGCTTTCTTT. It yields the protein CASSMDRRGEAFF.

The rearrangement links TRBV9 to TRBJ2-7; a possible D gene is TRBD2 (5 bases). The ends were cut back, 4 bases at V and 4 bases at J, with 6 bases in the middle. Germline V CDR1 and CDR2: SGDLS, YYNGEE. This CDR3 is built from 11 residues. This CDR3 reads CASSSGYEQYF. The CDR3, as DNA: TGTGCCAGCAGCTCGGGGTACGAGCAGTACTTC.

The V and J genes are TRBV6-6 and TRBJ2-7; maybe TRBD2 (6 bases). The CDR3 has 12 residues. Germline V gene data show CDR1 as MNHNY and CDR2 as SVGAGI (reference sequence). V dropped 5 bases and J dropped 6 bases, with 11 bases sitting between them. CDR3 sequence: CASSHAGGEQYF. The CDR3 DNA follows: TGTGCCAGCAGTCACGCCGGGGGCGAGCAGTACTTC.

This chain joins TRBV5-1 and TRBJ2-2; tentatively, D is TRBD1 (5 bases). Trimming took off 3 bases at V and 5 bases at J, with 11 bases between the two ends. The CDR3 is 14 amino acids. The germline V gene encodes CDR1 SGHRS and CDR2 YFSETQ. CDR3 nucleotide sequence: TGCGCCAGCAGCTCTCCAGGGTATACCGGGGAGCTGTTTTTT. It is translated as CASSSPGYTGELFF.

This chain joins TRBV5-4 and TRBJ1-4, with D maybe TRBD1 (6 bases). Trimming cost V 0 bases and J 8 bases, with 17 bases left between them. The V gene's germline CDR1 is SGHNT and CDR2 YYREEE (reference sequence). The CDR3 covers 16 residues. The CDR3 DNA reads as TGTGCCAGCAGCTTGGGGCAGGGGCAGGTTGTGGAAAAACTGTTTTTT. Encoded protein: CASSLGQGQVVEKLFF.

V is TRBV5-4 and J is TRBJ2-1, with 9 nucleotides matching TRBD2. V gave up 3 bases and J gave up 8 bases; unmatched junction bases: 12. Per germline, CDR1 SGHNT and CDR2 YYREEE (reference sequence). The CDR3 is made up of 16 amino acids. The CDR3: CASSYPGTSRGDEQFF. The CDR3 DNA reads TGTGCCAGCAGCTACCCCGGGACTAGCCGGGGCGATGAGCAGTTCTTC.

The chain uses TRBV6-5 and TRBJ2-1; D perhaps matches TRBD1 (5 bases). This CDR3 is built from 15 residues. Trimming pared 0 bases from V and 6 bases from J, leaving 12 bases between. Germline loops: CDR1 MNHEY, CDR2 SVGAGI. DNA for the CDR3: TGTGCCAGCAGTTACTCAAGGGGTTTTGGCAATGAGCAGTTCTTC. It is translated as CASSYSRGFGNEQFF.

The rearrangement joins TRBV29-1 to TRBJ2-1, with D possibly TRBD1 on 6 matching bases. Germline assignment: CDR1 SQVTM and CDR2 ANQGSEA. With 3 bases removed from V and 9 bases from J, the gap between germline ends came to 9 bases. There are 11 residues in the CDR3. Here the CDR3 reads CSVDRGVEQFF. DNA of the CDR3: TGCAGCGTTGACAGGGGAGTTGAGCAGTTCTTC.

Note on this clone: At one of its ends the junction is not consistent with the germline gene, which may arise from a read error. CDR3: CSSSLGFGGEDGYTF. CDR3 DNA: TGTTCCAGCAGCTTAGGATTCGGAGGGGAGGATGGCTACACCTTC. V is TRBV7-9 and J is TRBJ1-2; TRBD1 is a possible D gene (5 bases). CDR1 SEHNR and CDR2 FQNEAQ come from the germline V gene (reference sequence). There are 15 residues in the CDR3. Filled out from reference TRBV7-9 and TRBJ1-2, the complete variable domain reads DTGVSQNPRHKITKRGQNVTFRCDPISEHNRLYWYRQTLGQGPEFLTYFQNEAQLEKSRLLSDRFSAERPKGSFSTLEIQRTEQGDSAMYLCSSSLGFGGEDGYTFGSGTRLTVV.

This chain uses TRBV7-9 with TRBJ2-7; possible D gene TRBD2, 5 bases. Between the trimmed V and J ends, which lost 7 bases and 2 bases, there was a span of 18 bases. CDR1 and CDR2 (germline): SEHNR, FQNEAQ (reference sequence). The CDR3 totals 15 residues. DNA of the CDR3: TGTGCCAGCACCCACTCGCCCGGAGGAACCTACGAGCAGTACTTC. As protein: CASTHSPGGTYEQYF.

The CDR3 nucleotides read TGTGCCAGCGCAGGCTCGAAGTACGAGCAGTACTTC. This encodes CASAGSKYEQYF. V gene TRBV2 combines with J gene TRBJ2-7; D is ambiguous. Deletions cut 8 bases from V and 4 bases from J, with 12 bases between. The CDR3 spans 12 residues. CDR1 SNHLY and CDR2 FYNNEI come from the germline V gene.

The chain joins TRBV29-1 to TRBJ2-2; 8 bases agree with TRBD1. The CDR3 loop spans 14 amino acids. V lost 7 bases and J lost 4; bases outside the gene matches: 8. The germline CDR1 and CDR2 sequences are SQVTM and ANQGSEA. The CDR3 bases are TGCAGCGCCGACAGGGGTCTGAGCACCGGGGAGCTGTTTTTT. Amino acids: CSADRGLSTGELFF.

This chain uses TRBV2 with TRBJ2-7; 12 positions agree with TRBD2. Germline CDR1 reads SNHLY; CDR2 reads FYNNEI. CDR3 length equals 15 residues. V shed 6 bases and J 4 bases; nucleotides not matched to a gene: 7. DNA of the CDR3: TGTGCCAGCAGGAAGGAGACTAGCGGGAGTTACGAGCAGTACTTC. Translated, it gives CASRKETSGSYEQYF.

This clone was recorded a few times. This chain uses TRBV7-2 with TRBJ1-1; possible D gene TRBD1, 5 bases. V lost 1 base to trimming and J lost 3 bases, with 9 bases between them. The CDR3 length is 14 residues. Per germline, CDR1 SGHTA and CDR2 FQGNSA. This CDR3 reads CASSLGQGDTEAFF. The CDR3 DNA reads TGTGCCAGCAGCTTAGGCCAGGGCGACACTGAAGCTTTCTTT. Filled out from reference TRBV7-2 and TRBJ1-1, the complete variable domain reads GAGVSQSPSNKVTEKGKDVELRCDPISGHTALYWYRQSLGQGLEFLIYFQGNSAPDKSGLPSDRFSAERTGGSVSTLTIQRTQQEDSAVYLCASSLGQGDTEAFFGQGTRLTVV.

The genes are TRBV7-7 and TRBJ2-5, with TRBD2 as a possible D gene (6 bases). Germline V gene sequence: CDR1 SSHAT, CDR2 FNYEAQ (reference sequence). Trimming took off 5 bases at V and 5 bases at J, with 15 bases between the two ends. The CDR3 loop spans 14 amino acids. The CDR3 DNA reads TGTGCCAGCAGCGGCGGACTATGGGGTGAGACCCAGTACTTC. This sequence encodes CASSGGLWGETQYF.